The 10 T cell receptor beta chains below come from one sample, sequenced in a study of T cell repertoires in cytomegalovirus infection. Each CDR3 protein gets one entry after TCRdb re-called the reads with MiXCR. Of about 350,000 distinct CDR3 sequences listed, just under 35% were seen once; the top ten hold approximately 13%. No antigen is known for these receptors. The source material was cultured PBMCs, sampled from culture after CMV antigen stimulation. These receptors all come from a human donor in good health (CMV status not recorded). Some clones in this sample may be carry-over from other donors' samples.

At least ten counts were recorded for this clonotype. V is TRBV7-6 and J is TRBJ2-1, with 8 bases fitting TRBD2. There are 16 residues in the CDR3. Trimming removed 1 base from V and 4 bases from J; junction bases left unmatched: 6. Per the germline V gene, CDR1 is SGHVS and CDR2 is FNYEAQ. This chain's CDR3 is CASSLESGRGYNEQFF. The CDR3 nucleotides read TGTGCCAGCAGCTTAGAGAGCGGGAGAGGGTACAATGAGCAGTTCTTC.

This chain links TRBV20-1 with TRBJ2-3; no clear D gene. The CDR3 totals 15 residues. V shed 6 bases and J shed 1 base, with 17 bases lying between them. The germline V gene has CDR1 DFQATT and CDR2 SNEGSKA (reference sequence). CDR3 nucleotide sequence: TGCAGTGCCGCAACGGCCAGCGAGGGCACAGATACGCAGTATTTT. It translates to CSAATASEGTDTQYF.

The chain joins TRBV2 to TRBJ1-1; 7 bases line up with TRBD1. Germline V gene sequence: CDR1 SNHLY, CDR2 FYNNEI. V was clipped by 6 bases and J by 8 bases; unmatched bases: 9. This CDR3 region has 13 residues. CDR3 nucleotides: TGTGCCAGCAGCCCTGACAGGGCTAGAGAAGCTTTCTTT. As protein: CASSPDRAREAFF.

The chain joins TRBV28 to TRBJ1-6; 9 bases line up with TRBD1. The CDR3 runs to 15 residues. The V segment lost 6 bases and the J segment 10 bases; nucleotides outside the gene matches: 10. Germline assignment: CDR1 MDHEN and CDR2 SYDVKM. The CDR3 loop is CASSTGQGSQSPLHF. CDR3 coding DNA: TGTGCCAGCAGCACGGGACAGGGTTCGCAGTCACCCCTCCACTTT.

The V gene is TRBV7-2, the J gene TRBJ2-4; D is uncertain. CDR1 SGHTA and CDR2 FQGNSA come from the germline V gene. The V end was cut by 1 base, the J end by 5 bases, with 6 bases between. This CDR3 spans 13 amino acids. The CDR3 DNA is TGTGCCAGCAGCTTAGATCGTGAAAACATTCAGTACTTC. It is translated as CASSLDRENIQYF.

J is TRBJ2-2 and V is TRBV24-1, with D possibly matching TRBD2 (5 bases). Germline V gene sequence: CDR1 KGHDR, CDR2 SFDVKD. Deletions cut 7 bases from V and 5 bases from J, with 10 bases between. The CDR3 length is 13 residues. The DNA for the CDR3 is TGTGCCACCAGGAGGGCTAAGACCGGGGAGCTGTTTTTT. Translating gives CATRRAKTGELFF.

The chain is built from TRBV7-8 and TRBJ2-3; 14 positions match TRBD2. The CDR3 extends over 18 amino acids. CDR1 is SGHVS, CDR2 FQNEAQ, per germline. The V segment lost 4 bases and the J segment 2 bases; nucleotides outside the gene matches: 8. Written as DNA, the CDR3 is TGTGCCAGCAGCTGGGGACTAGCGGGAGTCTTAAACACAGATACGCAGTATTTT. It encodes CASSWGLAGVLNTDTQYF.

The rearrangement joins TRBV7-3 to TRBJ2-7; D perhaps matches TRBD1 (5 bases). The CDR3 length is 12 residues. The V gene lost 5 bases and the J gene lost 6 bases, with 11 bases spanning the gap. CDR1 and CDR2 from the germline V gene are SGHTA and FQGTGA. CDR3 nucleotide sequence: TGTGCCAGCAGCAAAGTAGGGGCCGAGCAGTACTTC. It yields the protein CASSKVGAEQYF.

This clonotype was observed many times. The V gene is TRBV7-8, the J gene TRBJ1-4; D not resolved. CDR1 is SGHVS and CDR2 is FQNEAQ in the germline V gene. Trimming cost V 0 bases and J 7 bases, with 15 bases left between them. This CDR3 spans 16 amino acids. Here the CDR3 reads CASSLAPNGLGEKLFF. DNA for the CDR3: TGTGCCAGCAGCTTAGCGCCTAACGGGTTGGGTGAAAAACTGTTTTTT.

This clonotype has at least ten counts. J is TRBJ2-7 and V is TRBV19; 14 bases agree with TRBD2. Germline assignment: CDR1 LNHDA and CDR2 SQIVND (reference sequence). The junction had 11 bases not matched to a gene; V was cut back by 7 bases and J by 6 bases. This CDR3 region has 16 residues. The CDR3 reads CASIDPGTSGRGEQYV. The CDR3 nucleotides are TGTGCCAGTATCGATCCCGGGACTAGCGGGAGAGGCGAGCAGTACGTC.